Following are 6 T cell receptor beta chains from one sample sequenced in a study of vaccination effects on CD4 cells after COVID-19. The antigens these receptors bind are not known. The method was immunoSEQ multiplex PCR; TCRdb's version includes in-frame clones alone and lacks a portion of them. The sample shows approximately 82,000 clones, roughly 80% of them seen only once. Expansion with viral peptide pools was applied to antigen-specific CD4+ T cells by the ViraFEST assay prior to sequencing. Following culture for ten to eleven days, CD4+ T cells were isolated. The input for sequencing was CD4+ T cells from PBMCs cultured with HCoV-229E spike peptides, taken before COVID-19 vaccination. The receptors come from a human donor who received a COVID-19 vaccine.

This chain joins TRBV5-1 and TRBJ2-2; 10 bases line up with TRBD1. The CDR3 extends over 17 amino acids. V dropped 0 bases and J dropped 3; count of bases not matched to a gene: 5. Germline loops: CDR1 SGHRS, CDR2 YFSETQ. The CDR3 nucleotides read TGCGCCAGCAGCTTGGCCTATGGACAGGGGGACACCGGGGAGCTGTTTTTT. The encoded protein is CASSLAYGQGDTGELFF.

The chain uses TRBV28 and TRBJ2-7; perhaps TRBD1 as D (6 bases). The V gene lost 4 bases and the J gene lost 2 bases, with 12 bases spanning the gap. CDR3 length: 14 residues. Germline loops: CDR1 MDHEN, CDR2 SYDVKM. The CDR3 DNA is TGTGCCAGCAGTTCATTGGGGGCCGCCTACGAGCAGTACGTC. Amino acids: CASSSLGAAYEQYV.

The chain recombines TRBV5-1 with TRBJ2-6, with 8 bases aligning to TRBD1. Germline CDR1 and CDR2: SGHRS and YFSETQ. The J segment lost 0 bases and the V segment lost 0 bases, leaving 2 bases of the junction unmatched. The CDR3 contains 17 residues. In DNA form, the CDR3 reads TGCGCCAGCAGCTTGGGGACAGGGAGCTCTGGGGCCAACGTCCTGACTTTC. Translating gives CASSLGTGSSGANVLTF.

The rearrangement links TRBV6-1 to TRBJ1-2, with D hard to call. The germline V gene has CDR1 MNHNS and CDR2 SASEGT. This CDR3 spans 13 amino acids. V was clipped by 3 bases and J by 12 bases, with 17 bases between them. CDR3 in DNA: TGTGCCAGCAGTGATGCAAGTGCCAAATGGGACACCTTC. It specifies CASSDASAKWDTF.

The rearrangement links TRBV28 to TRBJ1-5; a possible D gene is TRBD1 (5 bases). CDR1 MDHEN and CDR2 SYDVKM come from the germline V gene. The CDR3 length is 14 residues. Between the trimmed V and J ends, which lost 6 bases and 4 bases, there was a span of 13 bases. In DNA, the CDR3 is TGTGCCAGCAGGAGGGGTGGTTCAAATCAGCCCCAGCATTTT. Its protein is CASRRGGSNQPQHF.

V is TRBV5-1 and J is TRBJ2-5; 15 nucleotides align to TRBD2. The length of the CDR3 is 15 residues. J was trimmed by 10 bases and V by 4 bases; bases with no gene match: 8. Germline CDR1 and CDR2: SGHRS and YFSETQ. The CDR3 DNA follows: TGCGCCAGCAGCGACGGGACTAGCGGGGGGCCCGGCCAGTACTTC. It yields the protein CASSDGTSGGPGQYF.